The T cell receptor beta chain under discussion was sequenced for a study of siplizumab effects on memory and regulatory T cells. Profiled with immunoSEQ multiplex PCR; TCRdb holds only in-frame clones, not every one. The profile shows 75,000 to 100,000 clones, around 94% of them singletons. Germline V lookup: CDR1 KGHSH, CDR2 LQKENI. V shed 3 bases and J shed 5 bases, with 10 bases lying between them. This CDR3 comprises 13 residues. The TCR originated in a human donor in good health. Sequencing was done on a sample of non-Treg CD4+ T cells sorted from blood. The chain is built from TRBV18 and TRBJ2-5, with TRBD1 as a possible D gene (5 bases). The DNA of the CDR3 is TGTGCCAGCTCACCCAGGGCTGGGGAGACCCAGTACTTC. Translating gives CASSPRAGETQYF.